This T cell receptor beta chain was documented in a study of blood T cell repertoires in COVID-19. Overall study: There were acute and convalescent COVID-19 samples, and they came from the United States, Italy and Spain.

TCRdb's copy holds only in-frame clones and misses some; the assay was immunoSEQ multiplex PCR. The sample has about 33,000 clones, just over 85% seen once. The V end lost 3 bases, the J end lost 0 bases, and 6 bases lay between the germline ends. Looked up from germline, CDR1 is LGHDT and CDR2 is YNNKEL (reference sequence). The CDR3 runs 15 residues. Sequencing used peripheral blood. The chain links TRBV3-1 (or the pseudogene TRBV3-2) to TRBJ1-6, with D uncertain. The source of this sequence is a human donor in a cohort sampled during active COVID-19. The CDR3 spells CASSHVSSYNSPLHF. DNA for the CDR3: TGTGCCAGCAGCCACGTGAGCTCCTATAATTCACCCCTCCACTTT.